This T cell receptor beta chain was profiled in a study of cytotoxic CD8 clonotypes in ibrutinib-treated CLL. Study in general: In all, 10 to 11 patients were relapsed/refractory, 15 were treatment-naive and roughly 18 were IGHV unmutated.

Only in-frame clones appear in the TCRdb table, and some are missing; sequencing was by immunoSEQ multiplex PCR. The sample yields approximately 67,000 clones, around 80% seen once. This TCR derives from a human donor with chronic lymphocytic leukemia. Sample: PBMCs, taken at disease progression, from a patient treated with ibrutinib.

The CDR3 here is CASSLEDSYEQYF. As DNA, the CDR3 is TGCGCCAGCAGCTTGGAGGACTCCTACGAGCAGTACTTC. This chain links TRBV5-1 with TRBJ2-7; unclear D gene. Trimming cost V 0 bases and J 0 bases, with 4 bases left between them. The CDR3 spans 13 residues. Germline V CDR1 and CDR2: SGHRS, YFSETQ.